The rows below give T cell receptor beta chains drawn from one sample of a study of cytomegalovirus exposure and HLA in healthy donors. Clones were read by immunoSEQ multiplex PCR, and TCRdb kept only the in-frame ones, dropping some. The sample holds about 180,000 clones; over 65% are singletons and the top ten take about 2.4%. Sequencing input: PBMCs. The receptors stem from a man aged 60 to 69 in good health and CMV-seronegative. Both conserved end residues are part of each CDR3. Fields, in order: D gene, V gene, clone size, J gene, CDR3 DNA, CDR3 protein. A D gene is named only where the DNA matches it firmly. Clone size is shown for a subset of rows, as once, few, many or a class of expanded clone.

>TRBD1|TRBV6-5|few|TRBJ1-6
TGTGCCAGCAGCAGGGACAGGGAGAATTCACCCCTCCACTTT
CASSRDRENSPLHF
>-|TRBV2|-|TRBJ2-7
TGTGCCAGCAGTGAAGATCAGGGGTCCGAGCAGTACTTC
CASSEDQGSEQYF
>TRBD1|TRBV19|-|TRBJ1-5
TGTGCCAGTAGTACCGGACAGGTATTTAGGCCCCAGCATTTT
CASSTGQVFRPQHF
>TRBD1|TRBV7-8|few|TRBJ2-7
TGTGCCAGCGCGGTCGCCGGGACAGGGGCCGAGCAGTACTTC
CASAVAGTGAEQYF
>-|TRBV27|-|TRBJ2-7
TGTGCCAGCAGTTTCTCCTCCGGGGACACCTACGAGCAGTACTTC
CASSFSSGDTYEQYF
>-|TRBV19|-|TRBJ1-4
TGTGCCAGTATCAAAGGGGGGGCAGAAAATGAAAAACTGTTTTTT
CASIKGGAENEKLFF
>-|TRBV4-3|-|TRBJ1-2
TGCGCCAGCAGCCACGACCGGGAGCTTCGGGATGGCTACACCTTC
CASSHDRELRDGYTF
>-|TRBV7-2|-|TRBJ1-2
TGTGCCAGCAGCTTCCCAGGCTACATGGGCTACACCTTC
CASSFPGYMGYTF
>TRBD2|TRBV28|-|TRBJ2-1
TGTGCCAGCAGACATTGGGGGACGGGACTAGCGGTATACAATGAGCAGTTCTTC
CASRHWGTGLAVYNEQFF
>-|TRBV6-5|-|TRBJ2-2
TGTGCCAGCAGTCTGCAGGGCACCGGGGAGCTGTTTTTT
CASSLQGTGELFF
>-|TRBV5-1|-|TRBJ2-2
TGCGCCAGCAGCTTCAGGCAGGACAAGGGGGAGCTGTTTTTT
CASSFRQDKGELFF
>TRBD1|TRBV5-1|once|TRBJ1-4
TGCGCCAGCACCCGCCACCCTGGGACAGGGGCAACTAATGAAAAACTGTTTTTT
CASTRHPGTGATNEKLFF
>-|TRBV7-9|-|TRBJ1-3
TGTGCCAGCAGCCGGGGGAACACCATATATTTT
CASSRGNTIYF
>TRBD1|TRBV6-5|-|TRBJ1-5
TGTGCCAGCCGAGGGACAGGGAAAAATCAGCCCCAGCATTTT
CASRGTGKNQPQHF
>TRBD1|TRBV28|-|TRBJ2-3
TGTGCCAGCAGTCTTCCCCCGGGACAGGTATTCACAGATACGCAGTATTTT
CASSLPPGQVFTDTQYF
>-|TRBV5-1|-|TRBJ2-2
TGCGCCAGCAGCATGACTCAAACGAACACCGGGGAGCTGTTTTTT
CASSMTQTNTGELFF
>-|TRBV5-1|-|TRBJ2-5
TGCGCCAGCAGCTTTCAGGGGTCGGAAGAGACCCAGTACTTC
CASSFQGSEETQYF
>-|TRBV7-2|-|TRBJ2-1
TGTGCCAGCACCAGCAGAGGGTCCTACAATGAGCAGTTCTTC
CASTSRGSYNEQFF
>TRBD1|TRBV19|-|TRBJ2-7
TGTGCCACCTCTTCAGGGGGATTACCCTACGAGCAGTACTTC
CATSSGGLPYEQYF
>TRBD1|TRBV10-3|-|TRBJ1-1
TGTGCCATCAGTGACAGGGGGCGAAGGGAGAACACTGAAGCTTTCTTT
CAISDRGRRENTEAFF
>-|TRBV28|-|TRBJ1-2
TGTGCCAGCAGGAATGCAGGGGAGCCCTATGGCTACACCTTC
CASRNAGEPYGYTF
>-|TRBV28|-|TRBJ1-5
TGTGCCAGCAGTCCCGGGGGTGGATATCAGCCCCAGCATTTT
CASSPGGGYQPQHF
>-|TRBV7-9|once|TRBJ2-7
TGTGCCAGCAGCCCCCCCCAGGGGGAGGAGGGCTCCTACGAGCAGTACTTC
CASSPPQGEEGSYEQYF
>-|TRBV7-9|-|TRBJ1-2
TGTTCCAGCAGCCCAAGGGTTACAGGGTTTACTACTAACTATGGCTACACCTTC
CSSSPRVTGFTTNYGYTF
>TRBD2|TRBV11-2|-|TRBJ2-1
TGTGCCAGCAGCTTTAGCGGGGGGGCCAAAATCAATGAGCAGTTCTTC
CASSFSGGAKINEQFF
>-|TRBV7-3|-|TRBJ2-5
TGTGCCAGCAGCTTAGCCCCCGGGTCCCAAGAGACCCAGTACTTC
CASSLAPGSQETQYF
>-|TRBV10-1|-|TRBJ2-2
TGCGCCAGCAGGCCAAAGAAGCCTGATCACGGGGAGCTGTTTTTT
CASRPKKPDHGELFF
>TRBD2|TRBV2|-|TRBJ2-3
TGTGCCAGCAGAACCGGGACTAGTATCTCAGATACGCAGTATTTT
CASRTGTSISDTQYF
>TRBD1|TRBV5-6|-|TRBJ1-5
TGTGCCAGCAGCCTGACAGGGACGCGAAGCAATCAGCCCCAGCATTTT
CASSLTGTRSNQPQHF
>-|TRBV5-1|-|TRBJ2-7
TGCGCCAGCAGCTTGGGACACCCAGGGATTTACGAGCAGTACTTC
CASSLGHPGIYEQYF
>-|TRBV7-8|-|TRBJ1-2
TGTGCCAGCAGCTTATCACGGCCGGGGGGTGGCTATGGCTACACCTTC
CASSLSRPGGGYGYTF
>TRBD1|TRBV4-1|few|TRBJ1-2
TGCGCCAGCAGCCCAGCTCTCGACAGGGCATATGGCTACACCTTC
CASSPALDRAYGYTF
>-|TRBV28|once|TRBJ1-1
TGTGCCAGCAGGACAGTGAACACTGAAGCTTTCTTT
CASRTVNTEAFF
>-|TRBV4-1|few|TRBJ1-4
TGCGCCAGCAGCCAAGATCTATGTTTGGACAATAATACACAGGCAACTAATGAAAAACTGTTTTTT
CASSQDLCLDNNTQATNEKLFF
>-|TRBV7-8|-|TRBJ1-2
TGTGCCAGCAGCTTATTGCCTGCTGGACAGCTCTATGGCTACACCTTC
CASSLLPAGQLYGYTF
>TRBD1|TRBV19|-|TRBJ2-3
TGTGCCAGTAGTATAGATCAGGGACAGGGAACAGATACGCAGTATTTT
CASSIDQGQGTDTQYF
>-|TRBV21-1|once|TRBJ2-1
TGTGCCAAGGACATCAAAAGGACTAGCGGGGGGTTAAGCTCCTACAATGAGCAGTTCTTC
CAKDIKRTSGGLSSYNEQFF
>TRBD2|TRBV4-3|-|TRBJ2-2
TGCGCCAGCAGCCAAGAGGCGGGAGACACCGGGGAGCTGTTTTTT
CASSQEAGDTGELFF
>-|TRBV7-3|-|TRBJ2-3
TGTGCCAGCAGCGCCCATACGGGGGGCACAGATACGCAGTATTTT
CASSAHTGGTDTQYF
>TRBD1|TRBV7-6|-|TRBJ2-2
TGTGCCAGCAGCAACGACAGGGATCGCTCCGGGGAGCTGTTTTTT
CASSNDRDRSGELFF
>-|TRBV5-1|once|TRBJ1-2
TGCGCCAGCAGCTCCCACGGGGGGGTCTATGGCTACACCTTC
CASSSHGGVYGYTF
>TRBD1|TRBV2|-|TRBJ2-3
TGTGCCAGCAGTGTCTCGACAGGGGGCGCGAATTTT
CASSVSTGGANF
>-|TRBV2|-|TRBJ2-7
TGTGCCAGCAGTTATCGTAACGAGCAGTACTTC
CASSYRNEQYF
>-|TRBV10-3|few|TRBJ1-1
TGTGCCATCATGGCGTCAGCGAAGAACACTGAAGCTTTCTTT
CAIMASAKNTEAFF
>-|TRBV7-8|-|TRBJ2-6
TGTGCCAGCAGGACAGGTTTCTCTGGGGCCAACGTCCTGACTTTC
CASRTGFSGANVLTF
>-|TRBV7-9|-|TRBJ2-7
TGTGCCAGCAGCGCCCAGGGTGAAGACGAGCAGTACTTC
CASSAQGEDEQYF
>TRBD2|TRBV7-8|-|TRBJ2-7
TGTGCCAGCAGCCCTCTAGCGGGGCCTTGGGAACAGTACTTC
CASSPLAGPWEQYF
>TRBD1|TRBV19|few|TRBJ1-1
TGTGCCAGTAGTATAGTCGGGACAGGGCCCCGTGAAGCTTTCTTT
CASSIVGTGPREAFF
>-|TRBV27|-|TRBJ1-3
TGTGCCAGCAGCCTTTATCGAATGGCCGACACCATATATTTT
CASSLYRMADTIYF
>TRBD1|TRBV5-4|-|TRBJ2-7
TGTGCCAGCAGCTTCCGGGACAGGGGTGGCGAGCAGTACTTC
CASSFRDRGGEQYF
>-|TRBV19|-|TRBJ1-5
TGTGCCAGTATCGAGGACAGTGGTTATCAGCCCCAGCATTTT
CASIEDSGYQPQHF
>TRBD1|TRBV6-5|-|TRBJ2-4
TGTGCCAGCAGTTACCGGGACAGCCGAAACATTCAGTACTTC
CASSYRDSRNIQYF
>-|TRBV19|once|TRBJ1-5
TGTGCCAGTACCACTCCCCCATCGCCCCAGCATTTT
CASTTPPSPQHF
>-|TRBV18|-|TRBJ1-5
TGTGCCAGCTCACCACTGGCAGGCCGCAATCAGCCCCAGCATTTT
CASSPLAGRNQPQHF
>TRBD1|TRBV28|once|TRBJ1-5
TGTGCCAGCAGTTTACCGGGACAGACTTACAATCAGCCCCAGCATTTT
CASSLPGQTYNQPQHF
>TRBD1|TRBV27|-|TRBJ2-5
TGTGCCATCGGGGACAGTCTGGTGGGGACCCAGTACTTC
CAIGDSLVGTQYF
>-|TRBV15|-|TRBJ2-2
TGTGCCACCAGCAGAGAAAGTGCGGGGAACACCGGGGAGCTGTTTTTT
CATSRESAGNTGELFF